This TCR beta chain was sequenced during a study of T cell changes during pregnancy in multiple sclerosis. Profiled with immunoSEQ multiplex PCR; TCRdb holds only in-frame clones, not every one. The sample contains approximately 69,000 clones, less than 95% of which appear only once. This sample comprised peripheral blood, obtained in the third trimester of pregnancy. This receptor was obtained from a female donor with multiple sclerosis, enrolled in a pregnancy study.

The CDR3 region is CASSFTGVVGGYTF. DNA of the CDR3: TGTGCCAGCAGCTTTACAGGGGTCGTAGGGGGCTACACCTTC. The chain uses TRBV7-9 and TRBJ1-2; TRBD1 aligns across 7 bases. Germline V gene data show CDR1 as SEHNR and CDR2 as FQNEAQ (reference sequence). The CDR3 consists of 14 residues. V shed 3 bases, J shed 8 bases, and the junction held 9 bases outside the gene matches. The full variable domain, rest sourced from reference TRBV7-9 and TRBJ1-2, is DTGVSQNPRHKITKRGQNVTFRCDPISEHNRLYWYRQTLGQGPEFLTYFQNEAQLEKSRLLSDRFSAERPKGSFSTLEIQRTEQGDSAMYLCASSFTGVVGGYTFGSGTRLTVV.